Listed here is a single T cell receptor beta chain. With random hexamers, about 0.5 to 1 ug RNA was reverse transcribed. Multiplex PCR with immunoSEQ amplified the TCR beta CDR3 across 54 Vbeta and 13 Jbeta. In TCRdb, the immunoSEQ multiplex PCR reads were re-called with MiXCR into one record per CDR3 protein. The table includes approximately 270,000 distinct CDR3 sequences, roughly 95% detected once. The CD8+ and CD4+ T cells were isolated magnetically using a negative isolation approach, whereas the TEMRA cells were enriched by FACS. These data originate in a study of CD8 T cells in Susac syndrome. The CDR3 is 13 amino acids. Germline CDR1 KGHDR, CDR2 SFDVKD. V was clipped by 5 bases and J by 8 bases, with 14 bases between them.

Sequences were obtained from CD4+ T cells from PBMCs. The chain carries TRBV24-1 and TRBJ1-2; perhaps TRBD1 as D (5 bases). This TCR was sampled from a human donor with multiple sclerosis. CDR3 region: CATSGGGSRGYTF. The CDR3 region has the DNA TGTGCCACCAGTGGTGGGGGATCGCGAGGCTACACCTTC.